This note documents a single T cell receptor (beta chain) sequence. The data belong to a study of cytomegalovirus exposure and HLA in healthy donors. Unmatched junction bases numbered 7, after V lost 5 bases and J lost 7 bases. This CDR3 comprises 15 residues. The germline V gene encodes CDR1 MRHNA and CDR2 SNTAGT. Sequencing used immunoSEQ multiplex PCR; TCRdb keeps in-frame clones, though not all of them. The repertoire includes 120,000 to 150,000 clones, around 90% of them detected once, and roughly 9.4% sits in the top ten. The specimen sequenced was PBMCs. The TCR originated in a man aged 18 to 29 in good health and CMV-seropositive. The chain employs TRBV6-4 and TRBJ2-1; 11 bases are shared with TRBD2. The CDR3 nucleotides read TGTGCCAGCAGTCTACTAGCGGGAGTAGGGAATGAGCAGTTCTTC. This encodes CASSLLAGVGNEQFF.